This T cell receptor (beta chain) was profiled in a study of blood T cell repertoires in COVID-19. The overall study: Researchers got acute and convalescent COVID-19 samples from the United States, Italy and Spain. PBMCs, B-cell-depleted T cells, or T cells were the source of the cDNA or gDNA that made up the material.

The CDR3 is 13 residues long. Trimming left V 6 bases short and J 4 bases short, with 12 bases between. Per the original methods: Estimated nucleated cell counts came from reference gene primer amplification. This table comes from immunoSEQ multiplex PCR, and its TCRdb copy is limited to in-frame clones, with some not included. V, J and clone size were drawn from that table, and D and trimming were deduced from the DNA. This table holds 150,000 to 200,000 clones, 89% found once. Sequencing was performed on peripheral blood. V gene TRBV12-3 or TRBV12-4 combines with J gene TRBJ1-2; TRBD1 is a possible D gene (6 bases). The sequence was obtained from a man in his sixties with acute or convalescent COVID-19. The CDR3 sequence: CASSPPGAYGYTF. DNA for the CDR3: TGTGCCAGCAGCCCCCCAGGGGCCTATGGCTACACCTTC.